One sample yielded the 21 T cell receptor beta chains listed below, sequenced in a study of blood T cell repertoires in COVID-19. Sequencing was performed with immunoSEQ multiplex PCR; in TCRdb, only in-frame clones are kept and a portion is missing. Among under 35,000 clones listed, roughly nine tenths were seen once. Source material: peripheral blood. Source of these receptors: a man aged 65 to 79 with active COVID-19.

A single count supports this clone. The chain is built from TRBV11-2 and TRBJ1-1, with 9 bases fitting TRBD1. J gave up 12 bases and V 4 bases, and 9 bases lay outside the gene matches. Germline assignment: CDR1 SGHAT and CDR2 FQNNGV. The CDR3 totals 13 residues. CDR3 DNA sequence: TGTGCCAGCAGCTCTCGGACAGGGGCAATATCTTTCTTT. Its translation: CASSSRTGAISFF.

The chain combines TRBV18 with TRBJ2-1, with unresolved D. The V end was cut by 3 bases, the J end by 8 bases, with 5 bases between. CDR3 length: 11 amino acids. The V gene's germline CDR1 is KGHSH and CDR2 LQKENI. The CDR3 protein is CASSPGHEQFF. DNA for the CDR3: TGTGCCAGCTCACCTGGGCATGAGCAGTTCTTC.

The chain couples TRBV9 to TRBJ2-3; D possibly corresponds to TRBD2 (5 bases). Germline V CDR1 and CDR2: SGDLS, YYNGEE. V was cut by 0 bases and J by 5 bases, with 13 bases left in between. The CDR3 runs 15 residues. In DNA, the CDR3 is TGTGCCAGCAGCGTAGGGTGGGAGTTGGGAGATACGCAGTATTTT. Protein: CASSVGWELGDTQYF.

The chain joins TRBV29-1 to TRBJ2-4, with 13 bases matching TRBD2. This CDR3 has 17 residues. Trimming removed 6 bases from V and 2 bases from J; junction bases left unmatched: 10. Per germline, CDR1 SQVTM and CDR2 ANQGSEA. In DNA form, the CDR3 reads TGCAGCGTGACCGGGACTAGCGGGATCTGGCCCAAAAACATTCAGTACTTC. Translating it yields CSVTGTSGIWPKNIQYF.

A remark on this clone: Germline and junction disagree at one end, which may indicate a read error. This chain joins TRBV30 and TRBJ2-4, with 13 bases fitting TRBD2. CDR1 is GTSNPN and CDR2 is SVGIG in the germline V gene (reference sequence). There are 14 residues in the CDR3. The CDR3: CAWSVLAGGPGLRF. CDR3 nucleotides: TGTGCCTGGAGTGTACTAGCGGGAGGGCCGGGCCTTAGGTTC.

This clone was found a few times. The CDR3 sequence is CASSRGGRTNTGELFF. In nucleotides, the CDR3 is TGTGCCAGCAGCCGAGGCGGGAGGACGAACACCGGGGAGCTGTTTTTT. The J gene is TRBJ2-2, the V gene TRBV5-4; TRBD2 matches at 8 bases. Germline V gene data show CDR1 as SGHNT and CDR2 as YYREEE (reference sequence). Losses at the gene ends were 4 bases for V and 0 bases for J; bases not matched to a gene: 5. This CDR3 is 16 amino acids long.

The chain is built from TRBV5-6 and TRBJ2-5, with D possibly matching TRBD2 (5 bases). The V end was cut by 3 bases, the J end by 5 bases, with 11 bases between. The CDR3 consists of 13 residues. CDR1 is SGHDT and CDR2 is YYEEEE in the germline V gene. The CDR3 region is CASSSLGDETQYF. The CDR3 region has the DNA TGTGCCAGCAGCTCCTTGGGAGATGAGACCCAGTACTTC. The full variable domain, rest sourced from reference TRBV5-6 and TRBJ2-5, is DAGVTQSPTHLIKTRGQQVTLRCSPKSGHDTVSWYQQALGQGPQFIFQYYEEEERQRGNFPDRFSGHQFPNYSSELNVNALLLGDSALYLCASSSLGDETQYFGPGTRLLVL.

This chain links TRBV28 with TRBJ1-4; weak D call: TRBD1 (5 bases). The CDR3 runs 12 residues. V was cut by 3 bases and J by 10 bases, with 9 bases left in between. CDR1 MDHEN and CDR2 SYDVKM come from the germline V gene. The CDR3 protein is CASSFGGAKLFF. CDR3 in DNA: TGTGCCAGCAGTTTCGGAGGGGCAAAACTGTTTTTT. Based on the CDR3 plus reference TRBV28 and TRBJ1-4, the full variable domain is DVKVTQSSRYLVKRTGEKVFLECVQDMDHENMFWYRQDPGLGLRLIYFSYDVKMKEKGDIPEGYSVSREKKERFSLILESASTNQTSMYLCASSFGGAKLFFGSGTQLSVL.

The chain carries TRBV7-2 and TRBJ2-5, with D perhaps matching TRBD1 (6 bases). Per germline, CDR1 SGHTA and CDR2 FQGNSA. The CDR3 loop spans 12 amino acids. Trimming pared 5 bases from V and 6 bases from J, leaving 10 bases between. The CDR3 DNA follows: TGTGCCAGCAGCCAGGGGCGCCAGACCCAGTACTTC. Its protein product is CASSQGRQTQYF.

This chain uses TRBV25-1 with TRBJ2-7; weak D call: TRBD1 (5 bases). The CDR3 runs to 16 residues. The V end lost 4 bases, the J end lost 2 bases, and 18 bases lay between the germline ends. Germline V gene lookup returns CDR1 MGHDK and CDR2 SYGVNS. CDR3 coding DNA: TGTGCCAGCAGTGCAAGCGACAGAAGACTTACCTACGAGCAGTACTTC. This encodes CASSASDRRLTYEQYF.

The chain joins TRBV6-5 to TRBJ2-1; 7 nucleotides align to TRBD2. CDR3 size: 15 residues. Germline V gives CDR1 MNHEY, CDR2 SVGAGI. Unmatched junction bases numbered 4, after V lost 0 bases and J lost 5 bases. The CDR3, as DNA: TGTGCCAGCAGTTACTCGACTAGCTGGAACAATGAGCAGTTCTTC. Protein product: CASSYSTSWNNEQFF.

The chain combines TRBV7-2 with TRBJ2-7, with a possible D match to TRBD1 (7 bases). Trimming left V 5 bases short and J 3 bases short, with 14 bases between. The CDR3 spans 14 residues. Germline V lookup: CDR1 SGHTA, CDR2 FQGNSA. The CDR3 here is CASSVHRGGYEQYF. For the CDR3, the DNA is TGTGCCAGCAGCGTACACAGGGGAGGCTACGAGCAGTACTTC.

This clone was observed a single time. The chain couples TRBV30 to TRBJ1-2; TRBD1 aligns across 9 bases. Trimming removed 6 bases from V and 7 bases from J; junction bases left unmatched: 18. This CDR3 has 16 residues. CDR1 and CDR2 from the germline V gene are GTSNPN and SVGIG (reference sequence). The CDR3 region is CACPSPGQGVFRGYTF. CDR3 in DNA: TGTGCCTGCCCATCGCCGGGACAGGGAGTGTTCCGTGGCTACACCTTC.

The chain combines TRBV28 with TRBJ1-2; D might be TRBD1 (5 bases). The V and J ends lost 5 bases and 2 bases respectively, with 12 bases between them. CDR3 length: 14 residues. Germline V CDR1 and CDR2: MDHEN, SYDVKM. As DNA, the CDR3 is TGTGCCAGCAGTCGCGTGGGGGGGAACTATGGCTACACCTTC. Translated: CASSRVGGNYGYTF.

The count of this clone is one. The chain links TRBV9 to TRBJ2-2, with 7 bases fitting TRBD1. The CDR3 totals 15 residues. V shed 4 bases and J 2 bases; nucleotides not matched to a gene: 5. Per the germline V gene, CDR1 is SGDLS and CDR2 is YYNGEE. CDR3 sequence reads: CASSRDSYNTGELFF. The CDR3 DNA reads TGTGCCAGCAGCCGGGACAGCTATAACACCGGGGAGCTGTTTTTT.

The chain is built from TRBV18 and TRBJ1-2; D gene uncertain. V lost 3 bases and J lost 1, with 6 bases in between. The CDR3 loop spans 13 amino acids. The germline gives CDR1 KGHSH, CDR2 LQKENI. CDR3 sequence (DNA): TGTGCCAGCTCACCGGCGGATAACTATGGCTACACCTTC. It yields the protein CASSPADNYGYTF.

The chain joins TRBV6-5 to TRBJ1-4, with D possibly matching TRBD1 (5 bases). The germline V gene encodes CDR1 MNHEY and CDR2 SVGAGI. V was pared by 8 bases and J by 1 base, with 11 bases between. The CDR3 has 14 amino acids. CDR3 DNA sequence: TGTGCCAGCGGCCTAAGGGGAACTAATGAAAAACTGTTTTTT. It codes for CASGLRGTNEKLFF.

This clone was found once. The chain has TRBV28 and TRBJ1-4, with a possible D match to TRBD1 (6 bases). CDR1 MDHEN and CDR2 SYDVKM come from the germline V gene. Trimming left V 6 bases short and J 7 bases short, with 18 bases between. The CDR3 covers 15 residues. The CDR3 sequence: CASRNYRESIEKLFF. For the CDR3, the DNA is TGTGCCAGCAGAAATTACAGGGAATCAATTGAAAAACTGTTTTTT.

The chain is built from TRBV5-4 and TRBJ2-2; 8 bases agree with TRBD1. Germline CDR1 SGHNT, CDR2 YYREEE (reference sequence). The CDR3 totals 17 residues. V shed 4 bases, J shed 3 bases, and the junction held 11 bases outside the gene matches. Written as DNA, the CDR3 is TGTGCCAGCAGCCAAGACCCGGACAGGGTGCACACCGGGGAGCTGTTTTTT. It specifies CASSQDPDRVHTGELFF.

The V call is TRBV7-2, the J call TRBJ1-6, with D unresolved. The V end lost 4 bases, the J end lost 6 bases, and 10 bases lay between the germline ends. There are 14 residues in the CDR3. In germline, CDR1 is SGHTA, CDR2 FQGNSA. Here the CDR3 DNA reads TGTGCCAGCAGCTCAGGAGGAGTTAATTCACCCCTCCACTTT. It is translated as CASSSGGVNSPLHF.

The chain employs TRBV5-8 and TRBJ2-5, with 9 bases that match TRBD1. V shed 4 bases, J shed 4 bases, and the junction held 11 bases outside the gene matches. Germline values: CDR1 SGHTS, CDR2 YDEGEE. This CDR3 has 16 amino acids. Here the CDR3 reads CASSPGRGTGRETQYF. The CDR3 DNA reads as TGTGCCAGCAGCCCTGGGAGGGGGACAGGGCGAGAGACCCAGTACTTC.